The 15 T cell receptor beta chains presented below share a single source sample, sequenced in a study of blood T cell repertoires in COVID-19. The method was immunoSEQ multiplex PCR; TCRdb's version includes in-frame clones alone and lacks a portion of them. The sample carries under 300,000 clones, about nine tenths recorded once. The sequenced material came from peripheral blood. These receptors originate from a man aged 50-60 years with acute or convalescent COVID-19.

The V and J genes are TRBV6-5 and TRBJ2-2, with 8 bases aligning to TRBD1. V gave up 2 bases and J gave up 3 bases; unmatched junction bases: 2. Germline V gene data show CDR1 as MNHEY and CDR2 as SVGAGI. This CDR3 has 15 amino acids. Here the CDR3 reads CASSYGQGDTGELFF. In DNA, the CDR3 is TGTGCCAGCAGTTACGGACAGGGCGACACCGGGGAGCTGTTTTTT.

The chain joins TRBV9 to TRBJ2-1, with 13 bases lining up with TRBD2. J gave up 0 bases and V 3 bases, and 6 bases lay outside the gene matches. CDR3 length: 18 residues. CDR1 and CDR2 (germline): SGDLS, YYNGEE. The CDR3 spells CASSARTSGGFSYNEQFF. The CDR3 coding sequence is TGTGCCAGCAGCGCCAGGACTAGCGGGGGTTTCTCCTACAATGAGCAGTTCTTC.

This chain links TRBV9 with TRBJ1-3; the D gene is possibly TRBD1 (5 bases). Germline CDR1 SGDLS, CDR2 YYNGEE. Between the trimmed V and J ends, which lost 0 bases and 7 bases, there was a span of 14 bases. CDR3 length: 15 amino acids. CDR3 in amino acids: CASSVALQASNTIYF. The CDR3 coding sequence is TGTGCCAGCAGCGTAGCTCTACAGGCCAGCAACACCATATATTTT.

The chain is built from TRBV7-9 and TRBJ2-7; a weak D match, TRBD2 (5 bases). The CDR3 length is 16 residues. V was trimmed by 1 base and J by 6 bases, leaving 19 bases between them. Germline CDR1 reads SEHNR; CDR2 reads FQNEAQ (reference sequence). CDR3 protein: CASSLGTAQVGSEQYF. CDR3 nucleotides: TGTGCCAGCAGCTTAGGGACGGCCCAGGTGGGGAGCGAGCAGTACTTC.

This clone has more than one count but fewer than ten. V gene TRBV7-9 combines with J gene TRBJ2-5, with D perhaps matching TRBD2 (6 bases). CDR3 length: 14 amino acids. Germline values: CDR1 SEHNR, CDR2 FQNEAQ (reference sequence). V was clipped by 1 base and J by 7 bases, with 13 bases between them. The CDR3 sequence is CASSLVLVRGTQYF. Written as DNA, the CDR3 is TGTGCCAGCAGCTTAGTCCTGGTGCGGGGGACCCAGTACTTC.

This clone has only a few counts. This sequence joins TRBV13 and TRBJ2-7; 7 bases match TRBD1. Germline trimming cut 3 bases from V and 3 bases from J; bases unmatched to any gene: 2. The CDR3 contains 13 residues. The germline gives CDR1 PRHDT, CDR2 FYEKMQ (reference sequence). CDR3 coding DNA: TGTGCCAGCAGCTTGGACAGGAACTACGAGCAGTACTTC. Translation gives CASSLDRNYEQYF.

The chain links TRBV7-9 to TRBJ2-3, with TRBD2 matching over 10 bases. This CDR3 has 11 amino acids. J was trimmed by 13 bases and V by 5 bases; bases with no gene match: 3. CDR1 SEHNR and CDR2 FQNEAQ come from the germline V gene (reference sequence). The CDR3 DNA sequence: TGTGCCAGCAGCCTCCTAGCGGGGGAGTATTTT. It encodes CASSLLAGEYF.

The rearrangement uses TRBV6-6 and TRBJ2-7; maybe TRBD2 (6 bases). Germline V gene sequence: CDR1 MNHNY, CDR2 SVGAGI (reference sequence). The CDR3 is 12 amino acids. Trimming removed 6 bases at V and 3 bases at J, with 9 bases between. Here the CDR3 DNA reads TGTGCCAGCAGCCCTAGCGACTACGAGCAGTACTTC. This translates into CASSPSDYEQYF.

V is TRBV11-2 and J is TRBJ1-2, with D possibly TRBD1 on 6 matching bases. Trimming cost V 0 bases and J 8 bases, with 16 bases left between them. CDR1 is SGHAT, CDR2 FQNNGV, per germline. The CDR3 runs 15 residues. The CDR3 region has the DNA TGTGCCAGCAGCTTAGAGCAGGGGCCGAGGAAGGGCTACACCTTC. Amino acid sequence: CASSLEQGPRKGYTF.

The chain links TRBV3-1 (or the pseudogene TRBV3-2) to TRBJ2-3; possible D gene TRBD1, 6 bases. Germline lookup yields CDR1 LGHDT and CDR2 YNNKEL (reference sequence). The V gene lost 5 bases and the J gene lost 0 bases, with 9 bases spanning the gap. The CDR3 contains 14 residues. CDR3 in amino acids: CASSTGSSTDTQYF. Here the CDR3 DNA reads TGTGCCAGCAGCACAGGGTCTAGCACAGATACGCAGTATTTT.

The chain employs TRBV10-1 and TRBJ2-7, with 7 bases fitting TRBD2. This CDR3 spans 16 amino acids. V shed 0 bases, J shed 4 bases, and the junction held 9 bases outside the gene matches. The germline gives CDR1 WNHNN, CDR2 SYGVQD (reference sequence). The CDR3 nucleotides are TGCGCCAGCAGTGAGTCGACCCTAGCGGCAAGGTACGAGCAGTACTTC. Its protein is CASSESTLAARYEQYF.

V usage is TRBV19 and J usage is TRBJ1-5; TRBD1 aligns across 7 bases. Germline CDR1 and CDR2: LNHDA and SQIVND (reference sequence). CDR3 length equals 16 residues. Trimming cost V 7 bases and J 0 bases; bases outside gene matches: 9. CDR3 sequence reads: CASTPDRWYSNQPQHF. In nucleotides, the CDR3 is TGTGCCAGTACCCCGGACAGGTGGTATAGCAATCAGCCCCAGCATTTT.

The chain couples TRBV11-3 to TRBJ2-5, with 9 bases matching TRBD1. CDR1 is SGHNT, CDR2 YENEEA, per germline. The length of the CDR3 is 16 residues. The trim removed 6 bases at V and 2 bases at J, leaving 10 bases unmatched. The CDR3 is CASSRTGGEGQETQYF. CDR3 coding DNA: TGTGCCAGCAGTCGCACAGGGGGCGAGGGGCAAGAGACCCAGTACTTC.

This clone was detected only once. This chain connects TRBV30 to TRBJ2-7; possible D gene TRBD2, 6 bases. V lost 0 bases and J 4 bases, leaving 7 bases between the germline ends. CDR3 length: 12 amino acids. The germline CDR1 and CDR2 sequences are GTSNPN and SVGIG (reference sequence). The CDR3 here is CAWSVAGYEQYF. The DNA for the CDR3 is TGTGCCTGGAGTGTTGCGGGGTACGAGCAGTACTTC.

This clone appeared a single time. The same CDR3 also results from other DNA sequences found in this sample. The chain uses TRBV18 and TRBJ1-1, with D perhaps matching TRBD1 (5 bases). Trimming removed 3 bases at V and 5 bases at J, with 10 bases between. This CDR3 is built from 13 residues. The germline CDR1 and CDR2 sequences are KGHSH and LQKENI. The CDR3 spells CASSPGGETEAFF. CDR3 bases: TGTGCCAGCTCACCGGGGGGAGAGACTGAAGCTTTCTTT.